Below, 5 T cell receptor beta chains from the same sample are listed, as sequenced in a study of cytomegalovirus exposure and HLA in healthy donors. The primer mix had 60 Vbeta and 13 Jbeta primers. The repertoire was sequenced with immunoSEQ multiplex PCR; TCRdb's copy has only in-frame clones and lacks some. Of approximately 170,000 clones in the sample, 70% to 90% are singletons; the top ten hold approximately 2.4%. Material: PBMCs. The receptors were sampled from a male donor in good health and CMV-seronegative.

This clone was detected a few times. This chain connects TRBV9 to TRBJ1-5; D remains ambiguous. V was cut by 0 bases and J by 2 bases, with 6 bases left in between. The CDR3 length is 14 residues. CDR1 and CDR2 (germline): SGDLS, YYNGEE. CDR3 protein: CASSVGGGNQPQHF. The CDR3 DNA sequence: TGTGCCAGCAGCGTAGGGGGAGGCAATCAGCCCCAGCATTTT.

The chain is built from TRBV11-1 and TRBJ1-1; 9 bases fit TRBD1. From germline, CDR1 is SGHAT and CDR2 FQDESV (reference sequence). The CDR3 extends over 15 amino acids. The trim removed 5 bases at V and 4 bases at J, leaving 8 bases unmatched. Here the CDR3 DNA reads TGTGCCAGCAGCCTTGGACAGGGGTTTCGCACTGAAGCTTTCTTT. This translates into CASSLGQGFRTEAFF.

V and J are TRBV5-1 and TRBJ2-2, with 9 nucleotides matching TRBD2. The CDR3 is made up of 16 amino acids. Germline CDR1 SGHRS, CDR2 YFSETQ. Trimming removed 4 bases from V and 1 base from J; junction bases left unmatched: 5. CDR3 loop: CASSPLSGGNTGELFF. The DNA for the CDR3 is TGCGCCAGCAGCCCACTTAGCGGGGGGAACACCGGGGAGCTGTTTTTT.

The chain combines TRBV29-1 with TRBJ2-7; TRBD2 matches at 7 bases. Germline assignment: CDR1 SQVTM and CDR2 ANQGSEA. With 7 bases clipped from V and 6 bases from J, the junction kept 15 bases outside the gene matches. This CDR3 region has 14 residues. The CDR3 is CSARSGGASGEQYF. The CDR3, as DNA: TGCAGCGCCCGCTCGGGGGGTGCCTCCGGCGAGCAGTACTTC.

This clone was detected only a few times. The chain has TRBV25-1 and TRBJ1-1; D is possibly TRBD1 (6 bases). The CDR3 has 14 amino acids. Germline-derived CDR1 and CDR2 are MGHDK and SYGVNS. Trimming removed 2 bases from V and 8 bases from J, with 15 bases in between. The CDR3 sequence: CASSELQGRREAFF. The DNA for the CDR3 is TGTGCCAGCAGTGAACTCCAGGGGCGCAGAGAAGCTTTCTTT.